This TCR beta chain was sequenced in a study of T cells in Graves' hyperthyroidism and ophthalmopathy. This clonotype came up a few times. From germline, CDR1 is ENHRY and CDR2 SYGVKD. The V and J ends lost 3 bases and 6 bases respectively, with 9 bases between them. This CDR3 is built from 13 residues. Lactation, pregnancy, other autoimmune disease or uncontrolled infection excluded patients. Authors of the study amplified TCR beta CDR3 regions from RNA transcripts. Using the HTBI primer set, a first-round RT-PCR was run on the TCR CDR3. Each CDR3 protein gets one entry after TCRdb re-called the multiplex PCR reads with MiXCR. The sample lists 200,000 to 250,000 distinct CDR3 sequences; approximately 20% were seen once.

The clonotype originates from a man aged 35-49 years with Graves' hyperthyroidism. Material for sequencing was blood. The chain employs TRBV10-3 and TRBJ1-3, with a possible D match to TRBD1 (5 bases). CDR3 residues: CAISEQDANTIYF. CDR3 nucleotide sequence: TGTGCCATCAGTGAACAGGACGCAAACACCATATATTTT.